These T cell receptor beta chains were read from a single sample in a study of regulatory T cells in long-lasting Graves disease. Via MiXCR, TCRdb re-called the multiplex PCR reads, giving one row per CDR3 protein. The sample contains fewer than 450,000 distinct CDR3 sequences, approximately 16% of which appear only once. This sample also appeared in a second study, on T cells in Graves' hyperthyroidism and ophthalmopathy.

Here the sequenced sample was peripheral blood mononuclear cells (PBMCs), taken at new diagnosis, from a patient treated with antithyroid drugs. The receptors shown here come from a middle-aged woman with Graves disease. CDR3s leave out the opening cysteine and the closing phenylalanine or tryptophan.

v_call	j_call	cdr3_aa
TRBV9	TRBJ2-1	ASSVVGTSAAEQF
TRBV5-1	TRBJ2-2	ASSLNTGELF
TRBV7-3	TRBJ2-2	ASSSKEGSNTGELF
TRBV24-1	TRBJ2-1	ATSDSQRDPYNEQF
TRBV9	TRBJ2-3	ASSVSTTSGNTDTQY
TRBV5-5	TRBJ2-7	ASSIGPGEQY
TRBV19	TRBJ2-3	ASSIGLISGTGDTQY
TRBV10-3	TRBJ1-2	AISEGTGGHYGYT
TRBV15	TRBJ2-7	ATSTGGSGIKQY
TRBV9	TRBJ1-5	ASSVGKWFGNQPQH
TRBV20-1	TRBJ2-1	SVGGPTNEQF
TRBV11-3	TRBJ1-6	ASSSSYPDRGESPLH
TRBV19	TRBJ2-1	ASSIARPPYNEQF
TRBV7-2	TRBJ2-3	ASSRGGGWEDTQY
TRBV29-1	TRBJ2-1	SAMAEVYNEQF
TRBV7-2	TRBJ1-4	ASSPGQGLRNEKLF
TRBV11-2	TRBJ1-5	ASSPSQGNQPQH
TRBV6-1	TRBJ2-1	ASTLRRADEQF
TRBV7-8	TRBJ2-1	ASSLTGLRPNEQF
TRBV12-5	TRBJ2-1	ASGRNRDRGHSSYNEQF
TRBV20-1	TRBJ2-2	SARDWRLAGGSNTGELF
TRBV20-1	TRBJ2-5	SATAGGETQY
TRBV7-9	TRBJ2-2	ATHHPRTGELF
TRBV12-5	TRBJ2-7	ASGSRDTYEQY
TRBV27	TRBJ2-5	ASSLVGEETQY
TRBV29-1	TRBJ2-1	SVQAGIPSPELF
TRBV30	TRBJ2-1	AWGAAYNEQF
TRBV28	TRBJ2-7	ASSLPLGRVSEQY
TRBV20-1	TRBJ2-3	SACVGATDTQY
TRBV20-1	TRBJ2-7	SARGAGQVYEQY
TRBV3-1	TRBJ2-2	ASRRSGKDTGELF
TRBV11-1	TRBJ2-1	ASSSKISEQF
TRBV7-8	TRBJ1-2	ASSLKGVGGYT
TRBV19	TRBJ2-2	ASSIGRNTGELF
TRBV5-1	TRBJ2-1	ASSFRGDGEQF
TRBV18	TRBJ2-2	ASSPKRSNTGELF
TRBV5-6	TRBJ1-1	ASSLFEDTEAF
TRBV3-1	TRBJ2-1	ASSLDSPYNEQF
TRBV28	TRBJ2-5	ASTSSGQETQY
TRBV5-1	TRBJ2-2	ASSSGTAANTGELF
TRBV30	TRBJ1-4	AWSEANEKLF
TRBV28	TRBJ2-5	ASSRPGTGAETQY
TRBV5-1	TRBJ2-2	ASSLILAGNTGELF
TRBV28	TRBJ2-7	ASSGRDSTEQY
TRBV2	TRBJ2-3	ASSDSGRTDTQY
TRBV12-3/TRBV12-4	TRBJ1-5	ASSGTGRQPQH
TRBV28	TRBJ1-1	ASSLAAMNTEAF
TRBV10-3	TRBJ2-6	AAWSGANVLT
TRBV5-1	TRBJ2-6	ASSGTESGANVLT